The T cell receptor (beta chain) described here comes from a study of a mutant IDH1 vaccine in newly diagnosed glioma (dated by TCRdb to about 2021). Some background on the complete study: Patients were given eight vaccinations, in weeks 1, 3, 5, 7, 11, 15, 19 and 23, which matched visits V03 through V10. In the chemotherapy-containing groups, vaccination started alongside temozolomide cycles, whereas in patients who had radiotherapy alone it started 4-6 weeks after radiotherapy. Of the 32 treated patients, about 60% were male and about 38% were female, and the mean age was approximately 37 years. Before enrollment, most patients had been given radiochemotherapy with temozolomide as standard therapy, while the rest had received either radiotherapy alone or temozolomide alone. Peripheral blood was collected at six visits: V03 (baseline), V05, V07, V10, V12 and V13. Longitudinal TCRB deep sequencing was done for 25 treated patients, wherever samples were available for exploratory analyses.

To note about this clone: The antigen it recognizes is unknown. Base qualities are not recorded, but no much larger clone differs from it by a single base.

This sample's time point label indicates: week 11, during vaccination. Each vaccine dose, consisting of 300 ug of a 20-mer mutant IDH1 peptide in Montanide, was administered subcutaneously with topical imiquimod. All donors had newly diagnosed IDH1-mutant astrocytomas of WHO grade 3 or 4 that showed loss of nuclear ATRX. The samples were drawn from NOA16, a multicentre, single-arm, open-label phase I trial in Germany that tested a mutant IDH1 peptide vaccine in humans for the first time. Genomic DNA for TCRB sequencing was extracted from EDTA blood using the DNeasy Blood and Tissue Kit. Library preparation was by the immunoSEQ multiplex PCR assay. Rearranged TCR beta chain sequences were amplified using the hsTCRB Kit according to the manufacturer's protocol. An Illumina MiSeq was used to sequence the TCRB libraries. Regarding the original processing steps: The kit vendor's proprietary platform handled demultiplexing, trimming and gene mapping. Sourced from immuneACCESS, this table was stored by TCRdb with only in-frame sequences that have V and J called. A share of the clones is absent; for the studies checked, an unresolved V gene accounts for under half, and the remainder has no known explanation. That table is the source of V, J and clone size, and D and trimming were worked out from the DNA. The table for this sample lists roughly 25,000 clones; 79% of them were counted only once. Of the sample, 6.5% to 9% falls within the top ten clones.

Overall study results and their limits: It was noted by the authors that analyses of patient blood samples could not be reproduced owing to sample limitations. Availability determined which PBMC samples were chosen for TCRB deep sequencing. No apparent relationship was observed between pseudoprogression and alterations in the top peripheral T cell clonotypes detected by TCRB sequencing. Across multiple MHC alleles, vaccine-induced immune responses were seen in more than 80% of patients.

Sequencing used PBMCs, obtained from a glioma patient whose treatment included an IDH1 peptide vaccine. This TCR was sampled from a man between 40 and 49 years old with glioma.

The CDR3 in this case is CASRGGTGANYGYTF. In nucleotide form, the sequence is TGTGCCAGCAGGGGAGGGACAGGGGCTAACTATGGCTACACCTTC. The chain employs TRBV6-1 and TRBJ1-2, and TRBD1 aligns with 10 junction nucleotides. The CDR3 contains 15 residues, cysteine and phenylalanine counted. Of all the DNA, just the CDR3 is kept, 45 bases in frame from base 1. CDR1 MNHNS and CDR2 SASEGT are derived from the germline V gene. After removal of 6 bases from V and 0 bases from J, the junction retains 4 bases not matched to a gene.